One and the same sample provided the 12 T cell receptor beta chains below, sequenced in a study of early T cells in non-severe SARS-CoV-2 infection. Each CDR3 protein gets one entry after TCRdb re-called the 5' RACE reads with MiXCR. The table has approximately 71,000 distinct CDR3 sequences, more than 10% seen once. The sequenced sample was whole blood. These receptors were taken from an adult who was a healthcare worker with PCR-confirmed SARS-CoV-2 infection or an uninfected control (not recorded which).

This clonotype was detected ten times or more. The rearrangement links TRBV20-1 to TRBJ1-2; TRBD1 agrees at 7 bases. The CDR3 consists of 13 residues. V dropped 3 bases and J dropped 4; count of bases not matched to a gene: 5. The germline gives CDR1 DFQATT, CDR2 SNEGSKA (reference sequence). The CDR3 is CSARDRPPYGYTF. The CDR3 DNA sequence: TGCAGTGCTAGGGACAGGCCCCCCTATGGCTACACCTTC.

This clonotype was recorded many times. This rearrangement joins TRBV6-1 to TRBJ2-2, with a weak D call TRBD1 (6 bases). The CDR3 spans 13 residues. Germline lookup yields CDR1 MNHNS and CDR2 SASEGT. V was pared by 7 bases and J by 9 bases, with 15 bases between. The CDR3 region is CASTYFQGRELFF. The CDR3 nucleotides read TGTGCCAGCACCTACTTTCAGGGGCGGGAGCTGTTTTTT.

This clonotype was observed at least ten times. The rearrangement links TRBV7-9 to TRBJ2-2; D uncertain. This CDR3 region has 11 residues. The V gene lost 1 base and the J gene lost 7 bases, with 1 base spanning the gap. The germline V gene encodes CDR1 SEHNR and CDR2 FQNEAQ (reference sequence). The CDR3 sequence: CASSLVGELFF. DNA for the CDR3: TGTGCCAGCAGCTTAGTCGGGGAGCTGTTTTTT.

This clonotype was recorded many times. The chain employs TRBV18 and TRBJ1-1, with a tentative D call TRBD1 (5 bases). In germline, CDR1 is KGHSH, CDR2 LQKENI. The CDR3 spans 14 residues. V shed 2 bases and J shed 1 base, with 8 bases lying between them. The CDR3 DNA reads as TGTGCCAGCTCACCAGCCGGGGGGAACACTGAAGCTTTCTTT. Its translation is CASSPAGGNTEAFF.

This rearrangement joins TRBV2 to TRBJ2-3; no clear D gene. Trimming pared 3 bases from V and 0 bases from J, leaving 10 bases between. Germline CDR1 reads SNHLY; CDR2 reads FYNNEI. This CDR3 comprises 15 residues. DNA for the CDR3: TGTGCCAGCAGTGAGACCGCGATAAGCACAGATACGCAGTATTTT. This codes for CASSETAISTDTQYF. The full variable domain, with the rest looked up from reference TRBV2 and TRBJ2-3, is EPEVTQTPSHQVTQMGQEVILRCVPISNHLYFYWYRQILGQKVEFLVSFYNNEISEKSEIFDDQFSVERPDGSNFTLKIRSTKLEDSAMYFCASSETAISTDTQYFGPGTRLTVL.

This clonotype appeared many times. This chain joins TRBV9 and TRBJ2-7, with TRBD1 matching 9 bases. V dropped 4 bases and J dropped 7; count of bases not matched to a gene: 6. This CDR3 has 13 residues. Looked up from germline, CDR1 is SGDLS and CDR2 is YYNGEE. CDR3 in DNA: TGTGCCAGCAGCCCCCGGACAGGGGAGGAGCAGTACTTC. Residues: CASSPRTGEEQYF.

V gene TRBV3-1 combines with J gene TRBJ2-3; weak D call: TRBD2 (6 bases). CDR3 length: 15 amino acids. Trimming shortened V by 4 bases and J by 1 base, and 12 bases separated the two germline ends. Germline CDR1 LGHDT, CDR2 YNNKEL (reference sequence). As DNA, the CDR3 is TGTGCCAGCAGCCTCCGCGGGGTGGGCACAGATACGCAGTATTTT. This gives the protein CASSLRGVGTDTQYF.

This clonotype has a handful of counts. V gene TRBV11-3 combines with J gene TRBJ2-2; TRBD2 aligns across 8 bases. J was trimmed by 0 bases and V by 3 bases; bases with no gene match: 3. Looked up from germline, CDR1 is SGHNT and CDR2 is YENEEA. This CDR3 is 16 amino acids long. The CDR3 DNA is TGTGCCAGCAGCTTGACTAGCGACACGAACACCGGGGAGCTGTTTTTT. It is translated as CASSLTSDTNTGELFF.

This clonotype showed up just once. The CDR3 loop reads CASSLRGSPLHF. The CDR3 DNA is TGCGCCAGCAGCCTCCGTGGTTCACCCCTCCACTTT. The chain combines TRBV5-1 with TRBJ1-6; no reliable D call. V lost 4 bases and J lost 9, with 8 bases in between. The CDR3 spans 12 residues. Germline CDR1 reads SGHRS; CDR2 reads YFSETQ.

This clonotype was counted ten times or more. The CDR3 region is CASSLGQRTGDEKLFF. The CDR3 DNA sequence: TGTGCCAGCAGCTTGGGGCAACGGACAGGGGACGAAAAACTGTTTTTT. The chain links TRBV5-4 to TRBJ1-4, with TRBD1 identical over 9 bases. CDR3 length: 16 amino acids. J was trimmed by 8 bases and V by 0 bases; bases with no gene match: 8. The germline V gene encodes CDR1 SGHNT and CDR2 YYREEE (reference sequence).

The genes are TRBV6-6 and TRBJ1-5; possibly TRBD1 for D (6 bases). The CDR3 totals 13 residues. V was cut by 6 bases and J by 6 bases, with 12 bases left in between. Germline V gene data show CDR1 as MNHNY and CDR2 as SVGAGI (reference sequence). CDR3 amino acids: CASRPQGSQPQHF. In DNA, the CDR3 is TGTGCCAGCAGACCACAGGGTAGTCAGCCCCAGCATTTT.

This clonotype was detected many times. V is TRBV7-9 and J is TRBJ1-4, with TRBD1 identical over 9 bases. Germline CDR1 and CDR2: SEHNR and FQNEAQ (reference sequence). The CDR3 covers 17 residues. Trimming took 4 bases from V and 8 from J; bases not matched to a gene: 14. This chain's CDR3 is CASSSTGTGTGTEKLFF. The CDR3 DNA follows: TGTGCCAGCAGCTCCACGGGAACCGGGACAGGGACCGAAAAACTGTTTTTT.